The 9 T cell receptor beta chains below come from one sample, sequenced in a study of blood T cell repertoires in COVID-19. The protocol was immunoSEQ multiplex PCR, while the TCRdb copy is restricted to in-frame clones and leaves out a portion. The table shows 400,000 to 450,000 clones, with around 89% occurring only once. What was sequenced was PBMCs or T cells enriched from blood (not recorded which). All receptors come from a man aged 25-40 years who had recovered from COVID-19.

The chain is built from TRBV6-7 and TRBJ2-3, with 9 bases lining up with TRBD1. TRBV6-7 belongs to the ORF category, with a function that is uncertain. V lost 8 bases and J lost 8; bases outside the gene matches: 14. This CDR3 comprises 15 residues. In nucleotides, the CDR3 is TGTGCCAGCTGGGGTGCGGACAGGGGAAATGGTACGCAGTATTTT. It codes for CASWGADRGNGTQYF.

The V and J genes are TRBV11-2 and TRBJ2-2; 9 bases fit TRBD1. Trimming cost V 5 bases and J 6 bases; bases outside gene matches: 1. CDR3 length: 13 residues. The germline V gene encodes CDR1 SGHAT and CDR2 FQNNGV. CDR3 bases: TGTGCCAGCAGCAGGGACAGGGCCGGGGAGCTGTTTTTT. Translation: CASSRDRAGELFF.

V is TRBV3-1 (or the pseudogene TRBV3-2) and J is TRBJ1-1; D is undetermined. Germline V CDR1 and CDR2: LGHDT, YNNKEL (reference sequence). V dropped 6 bases and J dropped 5 bases, with 16 bases sitting between them. The CDR3 sequence is 14 residues long. The CDR3 DNA reads as TGTGCCAGCAGTTTAAAGTATCCCCGGACTGAAGCTTTCTTT. Translation: CASSLKYPRTEAFF.

The rearrangement links TRBV28 to TRBJ2-1; TRBD1 matches 7 bases. J was trimmed by 15 bases and V by 3 bases; bases with no gene match: 5. CDR3 length: 11 residues. Germline-derived CDR1 and CDR2 are MDHEN and SYDVKM. CDR3 nucleotide sequence: TGTGCCAGCAGTTTGGGTCAGGGGGTGTTCTTC. It yields the protein CASSLGQGVFF.

This chain connects TRBV3-1 (or the pseudogene TRBV3-2) to TRBJ2-4; TRBD1 agrees at 8 bases. The CDR3 is 16 amino acids. The germline V gene encodes CDR1 LGHDT and CDR2 YNNKEL (reference sequence). V lost 5 bases to trimming and J lost 2 bases; unmatched junction nucleotides: 8. The DNA of the CDR3 is TGTGCCAGCAGCTGGGGACAGGCCATTACCAAAAACATTCAGTACTTC. Its translation is CASSWGQAITKNIQYF.

This chain links TRBV30 with TRBJ2-1; D remains ambiguous. The CDR3 totals 12 residues. Germline V gives CDR1 GTSNPN, CDR2 SVGIG (reference sequence). V dropped 2 bases and J dropped 7 bases, with 9 bases sitting between them. CDR3 sequence reads: CAWSLVVNEQFF. The CDR3 DNA reads TGTGCCTGGAGTTTAGTAGTAAATGAGCAGTTCTTC.

This clone has just a few counts. The chain has TRBV7-6 and TRBJ2-1; 9 bases fit TRBD2. CDR3 size: 16 residues. V lost 1 base, J lost 9 bases, and 10 bases stayed unmatched. Germline assignment: CDR1 SGHVS and CDR2 FNYEAQ. Here the CDR3 reads CASSLGGSGSLGEQFF. CDR3 in DNA: TGTGCCAGCAGCTTAGGCGGTAGCGGGAGCCTGGGTGAGCAGTTCTTC.

This chain uses TRBV19 with TRBJ1-5; TRBD1 might be the D (5 bases). The germline V and J ends were trimmed by 4 bases and 5 bases, with 12 bases remaining between them. Per germline, CDR1 LNHDA and CDR2 SQIVND (reference sequence). The CDR3 has 14 residues. The CDR3: CASSTGLAHQPQHF. The CDR3 region has the DNA TGTGCCAGTAGTACAGGGTTGGCTCATCAGCCCCAGCATTTT.

This chain joins TRBV10-3 and TRBJ2-1; TRBD1 matches 9 bases. The junction had 5 bases not matched to a gene; V was cut back by 5 bases and J by 3 bases. Germline V gene lookup returns CDR1 ENHRY and CDR2 SYGVKD. CDR3 length: 15 amino acids. The CDR3 nucleotides are TGTGCCATCAGTTCAGGGGACAGGGACTACAATGAGCAGTTCTTC. This codes for CAISSGDRDYNEQFF.